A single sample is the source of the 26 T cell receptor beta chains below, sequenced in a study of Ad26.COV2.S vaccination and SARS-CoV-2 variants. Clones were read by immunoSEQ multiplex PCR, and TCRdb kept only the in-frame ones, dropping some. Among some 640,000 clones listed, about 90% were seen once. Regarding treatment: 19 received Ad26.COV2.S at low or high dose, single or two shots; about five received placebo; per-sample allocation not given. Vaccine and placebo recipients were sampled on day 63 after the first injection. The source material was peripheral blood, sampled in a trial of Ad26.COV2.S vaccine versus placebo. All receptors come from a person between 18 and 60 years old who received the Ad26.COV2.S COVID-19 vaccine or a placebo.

The CDR3 coding sequence is TGTGCCAGCAGCGGGGGGACCGTATCCCCAAAAAACATTCAGTACTTC. Protein sequence: CASSGGTVSPKNIQYF. V and J are TRBV13 and TRBJ2-4, with TRBD2 as a possible D gene (6 bases). V gave up 5 bases and J gave up 4 bases, with 18 bases separating them. The CDR3 has 16 amino acids. Germline-derived CDR1 and CDR2 are PRHDT and FYEKMQ (reference sequence).

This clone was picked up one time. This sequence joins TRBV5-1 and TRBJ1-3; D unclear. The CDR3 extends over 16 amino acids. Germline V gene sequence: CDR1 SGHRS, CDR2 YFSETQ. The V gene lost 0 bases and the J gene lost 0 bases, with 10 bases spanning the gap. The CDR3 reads CASSLALQGSGNTIYF. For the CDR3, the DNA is TGCGCCAGCAGCTTGGCGCTACAAGGCTCTGGAAACACCATATATTTT. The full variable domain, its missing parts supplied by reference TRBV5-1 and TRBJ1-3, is KAGVTQTPRYLIKTRGQQVTLSCSPISGHRSVSWYQQTPGQGLQFLFEYFSETQRNKGNFPGRFSGRQFSNSRSEMNVSTLELGDSALYLCASSLALQGSGNTIYFGEGSWLTVV.

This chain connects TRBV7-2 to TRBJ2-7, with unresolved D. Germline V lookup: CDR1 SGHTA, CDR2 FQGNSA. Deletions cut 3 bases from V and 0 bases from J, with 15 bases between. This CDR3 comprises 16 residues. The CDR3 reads CASSLRTDASSYEQYF. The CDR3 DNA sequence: TGTGCCAGCAGCTTGCGCACGGATGCTAGCTCCTACGAGCAGTACTTC.

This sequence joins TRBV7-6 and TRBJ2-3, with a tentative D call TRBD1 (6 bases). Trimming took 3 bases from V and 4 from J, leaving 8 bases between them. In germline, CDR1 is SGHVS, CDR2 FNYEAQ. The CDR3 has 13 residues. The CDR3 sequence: CASSFRGSDTQYF. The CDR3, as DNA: TGTGCCAGCAGCTTCAGGGGATCAGATACGCAGTATTTT.

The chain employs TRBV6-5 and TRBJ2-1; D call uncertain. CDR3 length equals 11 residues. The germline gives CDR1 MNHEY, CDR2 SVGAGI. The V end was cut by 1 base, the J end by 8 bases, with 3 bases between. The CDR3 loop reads CASSYLDEQFF. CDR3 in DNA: TGTGCCAGCAGTTACTTGGATGAGCAGTTCTTC.

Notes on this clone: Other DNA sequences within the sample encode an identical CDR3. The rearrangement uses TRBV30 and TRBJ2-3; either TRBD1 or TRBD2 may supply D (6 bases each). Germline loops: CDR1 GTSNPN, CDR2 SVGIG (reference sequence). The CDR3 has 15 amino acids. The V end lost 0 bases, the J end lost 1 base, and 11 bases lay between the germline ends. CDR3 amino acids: CAWSVRGQGTDTQYF. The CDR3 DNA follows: TGTGCCTGGAGTGTACGGGGGCAGGGCACAGATACGCAGTATTTT.

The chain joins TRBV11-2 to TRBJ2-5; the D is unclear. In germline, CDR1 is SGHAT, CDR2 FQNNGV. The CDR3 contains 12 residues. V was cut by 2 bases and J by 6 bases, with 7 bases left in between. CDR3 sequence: CASSLNHQTQYF. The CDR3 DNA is TGTGCCAGCAGCTTAAACCACCAGACCCAGTACTTC.

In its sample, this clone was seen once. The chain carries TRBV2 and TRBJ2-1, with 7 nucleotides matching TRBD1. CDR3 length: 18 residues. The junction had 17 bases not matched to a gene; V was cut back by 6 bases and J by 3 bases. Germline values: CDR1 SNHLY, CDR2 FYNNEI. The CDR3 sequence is CASRGTGVRTFVYNEQFF. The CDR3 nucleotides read TGTGCCAGCAGGGGCACAGGGGTCAGGACTTTCGTCTACAATGAGCAGTTCTTC.

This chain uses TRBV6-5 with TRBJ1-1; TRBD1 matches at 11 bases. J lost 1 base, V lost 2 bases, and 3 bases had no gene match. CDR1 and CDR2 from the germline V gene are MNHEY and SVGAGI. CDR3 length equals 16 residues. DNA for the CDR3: TGTGCCAGCAGTTACCCCGGGACAGGGGGGAACACTGAAGCTTTCTTT. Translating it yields CASSYPGTGGNTEAFF.

CDR3 amino acids: CSATTSGGRYNEQFF. Written as DNA, the CDR3 is TGCAGCGCGACTACTAGCGGGGGACGCTACAATGAGCAGTTCTTC. The chain couples TRBV29-1 to TRBJ2-1; 11 nucleotides agree with TRBD2. The CDR3 is 15 residues long. In germline, CDR1 is SQVTM, CDR2 ANQGSEA. Germline trimming cut 7 bases from V and 3 bases from J; bases unmatched to any gene: 8.

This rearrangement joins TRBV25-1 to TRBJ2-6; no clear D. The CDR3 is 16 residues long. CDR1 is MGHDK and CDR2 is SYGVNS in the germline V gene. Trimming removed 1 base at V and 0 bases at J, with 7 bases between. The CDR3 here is CASSEWGVSGANVLTF. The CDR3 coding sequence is TGTGCCAGCAGTGAATGGGGTGTCTCTGGGGCCAACGTCCTGACTTTC.

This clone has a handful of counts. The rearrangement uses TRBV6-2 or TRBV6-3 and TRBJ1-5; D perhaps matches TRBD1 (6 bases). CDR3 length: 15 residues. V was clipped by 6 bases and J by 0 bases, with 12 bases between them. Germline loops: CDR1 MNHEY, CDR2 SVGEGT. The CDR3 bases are TGTGCCAGCAGCCCTGACAGGTTTAGCAATCAGCCCCAGCATTTT. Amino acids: CASSPDRFSNQPQHF.

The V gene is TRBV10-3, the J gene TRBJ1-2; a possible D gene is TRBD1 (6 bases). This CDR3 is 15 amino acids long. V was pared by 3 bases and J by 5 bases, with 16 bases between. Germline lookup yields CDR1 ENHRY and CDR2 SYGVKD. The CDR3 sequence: CAISDRPLTGYGYTF. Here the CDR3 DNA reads TGTGCCATCAGTGATAGGCCTCTAACAGGGTATGGCTACACCTTC.

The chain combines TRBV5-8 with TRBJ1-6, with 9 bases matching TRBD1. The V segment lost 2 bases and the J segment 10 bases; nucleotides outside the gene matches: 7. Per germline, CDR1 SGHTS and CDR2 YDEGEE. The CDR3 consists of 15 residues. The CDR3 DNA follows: TGTGCCAGCAGCTTACACGGGACAGGGCCATCACCCCTCCACTTT. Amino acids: CASSLHGTGPSPLHF.

CDR3 sequence: CATSRSGVGANVLTF. DNA for the CDR3: TGTGCCACCAGTCGATCAGGGGTAGGGGCCAACGTCCTGACTTTC. The V and J genes are TRBV24-1 and TRBJ2-6, with a tentative D call TRBD1 (6 bases). The V and J ends lost 6 bases and 4 bases respectively, with 12 bases between them. This CDR3 has 15 residues. CDR1 KGHDR and CDR2 SFDVKD come from the germline V gene.

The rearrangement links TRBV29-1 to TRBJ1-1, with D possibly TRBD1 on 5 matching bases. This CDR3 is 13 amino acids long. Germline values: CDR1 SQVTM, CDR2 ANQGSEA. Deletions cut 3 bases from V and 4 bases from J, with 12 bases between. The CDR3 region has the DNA TGCAGCGTTGACCGGGGGGGGAGCACTGAAGCTTTCTTT. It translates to CSVDRGGSTEAFF.

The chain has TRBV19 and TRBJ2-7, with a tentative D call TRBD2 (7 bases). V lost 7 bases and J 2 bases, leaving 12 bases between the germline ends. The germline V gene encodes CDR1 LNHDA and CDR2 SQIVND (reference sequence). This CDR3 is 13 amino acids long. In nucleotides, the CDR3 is TGTGCCAGTAATGGAGGGGGGGCCTACGAGCAGTACTTC. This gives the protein CASNGGGAYEQYF.

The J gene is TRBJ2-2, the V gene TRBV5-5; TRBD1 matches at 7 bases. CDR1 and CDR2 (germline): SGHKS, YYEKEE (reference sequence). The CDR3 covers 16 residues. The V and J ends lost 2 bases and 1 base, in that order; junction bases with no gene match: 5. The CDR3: CASSLTGTVNTGELFF. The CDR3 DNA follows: TGTGCCAGCAGCTTAACCGGGACAGTGAACACCGGGGAGCTGTTTTTT. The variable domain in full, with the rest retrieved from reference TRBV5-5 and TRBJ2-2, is DAGVTQSPTHLIKTRGQQVTLRCSPISGHKSVSWYQQVLGQGPQFIFQYYEKEERGRGNFPDRFSARQFPNYSSELNVNALLLGDSALYLCASSLTGTVNTGELFFGEGSRLTVL.

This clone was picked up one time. DNA for the CDR3: TGCGCCAGCAGCTTGGAAGGGTCAAAAAACATTCAGTACTTC. Encoded protein: CASSLEGSKNIQYF. The chain employs TRBV5-1 and TRBJ2-4, with D unresolved. Germline CDR1 SGHRS, CDR2 YFSETQ. This CDR3 contains 14 residues. The V end lost 0 bases, the J end lost 4 bases, and 8 bases lay between the germline ends.

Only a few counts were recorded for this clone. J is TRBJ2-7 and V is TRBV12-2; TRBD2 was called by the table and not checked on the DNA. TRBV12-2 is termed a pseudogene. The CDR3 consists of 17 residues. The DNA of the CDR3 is TGTGCAAGTCGCTGCAGACTAGCGGGCCATCCCTCCTACGAGCAGTACTTC. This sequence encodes CASRCRLAGHPSYEQYF.

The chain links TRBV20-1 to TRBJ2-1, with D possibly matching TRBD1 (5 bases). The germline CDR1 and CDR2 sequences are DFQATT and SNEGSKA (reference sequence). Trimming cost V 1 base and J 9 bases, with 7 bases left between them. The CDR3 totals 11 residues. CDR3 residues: CSARVRGEQFF. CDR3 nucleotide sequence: TGCAGTGCTAGAGTTAGGGGTGAGCAGTTCTTC.

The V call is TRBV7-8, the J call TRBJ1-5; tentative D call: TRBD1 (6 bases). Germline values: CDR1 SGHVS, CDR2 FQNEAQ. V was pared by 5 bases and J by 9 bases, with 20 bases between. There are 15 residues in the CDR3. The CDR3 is CASSPQGPTTGPQHF. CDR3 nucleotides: TGTGCCAGCAGCCCACAGGGTCCTACAACTGGGCCCCAGCATTTT.

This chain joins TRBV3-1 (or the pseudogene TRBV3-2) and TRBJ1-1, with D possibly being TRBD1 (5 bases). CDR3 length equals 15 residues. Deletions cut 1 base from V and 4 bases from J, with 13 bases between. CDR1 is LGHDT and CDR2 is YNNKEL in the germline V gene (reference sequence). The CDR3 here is CASSQVSGKFTEAFF. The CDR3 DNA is TGTGCCAGCAGCCAAGTTTCAGGGAAATTCACTGAAGCTTTCTTT.

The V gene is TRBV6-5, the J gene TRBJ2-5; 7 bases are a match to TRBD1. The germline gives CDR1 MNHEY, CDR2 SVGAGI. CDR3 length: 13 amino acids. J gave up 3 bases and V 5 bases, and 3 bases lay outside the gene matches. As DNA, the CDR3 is TGTGCCAGCAGTCTCGGGACAGAAGAGACCCAGTACTTC. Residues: CASSLGTEETQYF.

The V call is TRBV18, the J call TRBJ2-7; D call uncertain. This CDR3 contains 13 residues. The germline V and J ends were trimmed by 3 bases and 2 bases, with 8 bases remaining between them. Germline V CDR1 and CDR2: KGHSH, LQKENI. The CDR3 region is CASSPQDPYEQYF. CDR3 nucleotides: TGTGCCAGCTCACCGCAGGATCCCTACGAGCAGTACTTC.

The CDR3 DNA is TGTGCCAGCAGCCAGGGGCTACCGGCTAATGAGCAGTTCTTC. Translating it yields CASSQGLPANEQFF. This chain connects TRBV3-1 (or the pseudogene TRBV3-2) to TRBJ2-1; tentative D call: TRBD1 (5 bases). V was shortened by 3 bases and J by 7 bases, with 13 bases between the two germline ends. Germline V lookup: CDR1 LGHDT, CDR2 YNNKEL (reference sequence). CDR3 size: 14 residues.